The rows below give T cell receptor beta chains drawn from one sample of a study of blood T cell repertoires in COVID-19. Clones were read by immunoSEQ multiplex PCR, and TCRdb kept only the in-frame ones, dropping some. The sample carries 130,000 to 150,000 clones, approximately 80% recorded once. Sequenced material: peripheral blood. Receptors originate from a man in his sixties with active or convalescent COVID-19. Each CDR3 is given with its conserved first and last residue. The order of the fields is J gene, V gene, clone size, D gene, CDR3 protein, CDR3 DNA. The D gene is left open where the match is weak. Only some rows state a clone size, as once, few, many or a class for expanded clones.

>TRBJ1-2|TRBV3-1/TRBV3-2|few|NA
CASSQEGWNGYTF
TGTGCCAGCAGCCAGGAGGGATGGAATGGCTACACCTTC
>TRBJ1-4|TRBV20-1|few|TRBD1
CSASRAGDRGFGKLFF
TGCAGTGCCAGTCGCGCAGGGGACAGGGGGTTTGGAAAACTGTTTTTT
>TRBJ1-6|TRBV10-2|NA|NA
CASRKDSAYNSPLHF
TGCGCCAGCAGGAAAGACAGCGCCTATAATTCACCCCTCCACTTT
>TRBJ2-3|TRBV24-1|NA|TRBD1
CATSAKGQGAVAGTQYF
TGTGCCACCAGTGCTAAGGGACAGGGGGCTGTCGCAGGGACGCAGTATTTT
>TRBJ2-7|TRBV5-6|NA|NA
CASSFDRSYEQYF
TGTGCCAGCAGCTTTGACAGGAGCTACGAGCAGTACTTC
>TRBJ1-2|TRBV4-1|NA|NA
CASSQASSDSRYGYTF
TGCGCCAGCAGCCAAGCAAGTTCGGACAGCCGCTATGGCTACACCTTC
>TRBJ2-7|TRBV5-1|NA|TRBD2
CASSQTSGGFYEQYF
TGCGCCAGCAGCCAGACTAGCGGGGGTTTCTACGAGCAGTACTTC
>TRBJ1-2|TRBV10-3|NA|NA
CAISEMGHENYGYTF
TGTGCCATCAGTGAGATGGGACATGAGAACTATGGCTACACCTTC
>TRBJ1-1|TRBV5-4|NA|NA
CASSLELYSEAFF
TGTGCCAGCAGCTTGGAGTTGTACTCTGAAGCTTTCTTT
>TRBJ2-2|TRBV2|NA|NA
CASSGDRGAGELFF
TGTGCCAGCAGTGGGGACCGCGGGGCCGGGGAGCTGTTTTTT
>TRBJ1-2|TRBV2|NA|NA
CASSELADRRGYGYTF
TGTGCCAGCAGTGAATTGGCAGACCGACGAGGCTATGGCTACACCTTC
>TRBJ1-6|TRBV3-1/TRBV3-2|once|NA
CASSQDIGQLNSPLHF
TGTGCCAGCAGCCAAGATATTGGACAACTTAATTCACCCCTCCACTTT
>TRBJ1-3|TRBV5-8|NA|NA
CASRAGFSGNTIYF
TGTGCCAGCAGAGCAGGGTTCTCTGGAAACACCATATATTTT
>TRBJ2-3|TRBV18|NA|NA
CASSPRDNTDTQYF
TGTGCCAGCTCACCACGGGACAACACAGATACGCAGTATTTT
>TRBJ1-1|TRBV3-1/TRBV3-2|NA|NA
CASSPRPIRNTEAFF
TGTGCCAGCAGCCCTAGACCGATCAGGAACACTGAAGCTTTCTTT
>TRBJ1-2|TRBV27|NA|TRBD1
CASSITGGQNYGYTF
TGTGCCAGCAGTATAACAGGGGGCCAGAACTATGGCTACACCTTC
>TRBJ1-6|TRBV19|NA|NA
CASSIPDSPLHF
TGTGCCAGTAGTATTCCCGATTCACCCCTCCACTTT